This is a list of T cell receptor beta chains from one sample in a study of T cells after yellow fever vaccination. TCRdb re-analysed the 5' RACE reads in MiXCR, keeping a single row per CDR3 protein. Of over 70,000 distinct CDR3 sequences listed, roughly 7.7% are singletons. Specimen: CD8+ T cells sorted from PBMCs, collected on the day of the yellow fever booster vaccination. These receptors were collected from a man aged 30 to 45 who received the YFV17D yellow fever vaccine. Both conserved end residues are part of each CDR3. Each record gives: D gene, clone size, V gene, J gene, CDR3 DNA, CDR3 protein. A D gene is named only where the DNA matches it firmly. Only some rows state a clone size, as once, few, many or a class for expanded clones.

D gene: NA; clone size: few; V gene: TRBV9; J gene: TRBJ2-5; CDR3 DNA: TGTGCCAGCGGGTCGAAAGAGACCCAGTACTTC; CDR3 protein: CASGSKETQYF
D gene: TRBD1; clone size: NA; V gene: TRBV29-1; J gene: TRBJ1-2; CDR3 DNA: TGCAGCGTCCCGAACCTCGGGACAGCCCTTAACTATGGCTACACCTTC; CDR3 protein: CSVPNLGTALNYGYTF
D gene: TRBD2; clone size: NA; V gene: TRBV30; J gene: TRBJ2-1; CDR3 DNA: TGTGCCGGAAGGGGACTAGCGGCCTACAATGAGCAGTTCTTC; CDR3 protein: CAGRGLAAYNEQFF
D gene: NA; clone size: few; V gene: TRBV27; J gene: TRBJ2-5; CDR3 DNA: TGTGCCACTTCTACCAGGAGGACCCAGTACTTC; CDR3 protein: CATSTRRTQYF
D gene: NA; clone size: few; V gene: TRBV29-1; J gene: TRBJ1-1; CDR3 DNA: TGCAGCGTTGATTGGACATCACGTTCTGAAGCTTTCTTT; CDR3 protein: CSVDWTSRSEAFF
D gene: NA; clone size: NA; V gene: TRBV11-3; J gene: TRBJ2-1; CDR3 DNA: TGTGCCAGCAGTCCCCCGGGACTCGGCTCCTACAATGAGCAGTTCTTC; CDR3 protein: CASSPPGLGSYNEQFF
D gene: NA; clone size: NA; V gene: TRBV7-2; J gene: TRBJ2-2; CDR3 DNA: TGTGCCAGCAGCTTAGACAGGAACACCGGGGAGCTGTTTTTT; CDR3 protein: CASSLDRNTGELFF
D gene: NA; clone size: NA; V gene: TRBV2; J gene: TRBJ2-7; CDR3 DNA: TGTGCCAGCAGGCACAGGGACGAGCAGTACTTC; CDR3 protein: CASRHRDEQYF
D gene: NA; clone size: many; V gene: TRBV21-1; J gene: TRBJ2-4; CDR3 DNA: TGTGCCAGCAGCAAAGGGGGCACGCTGGGCCTGGCCAAAAACATTCAGTACTTC; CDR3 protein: CASSKGGTLGLAKNIQYF
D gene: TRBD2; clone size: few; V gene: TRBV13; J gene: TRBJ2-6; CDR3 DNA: TGTGCCAGCAGCGTTAGCGGGAGCTACTCTGGGGCCAACGTCCTGACTTTC; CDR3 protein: CASSVSGSYSGANVLTF
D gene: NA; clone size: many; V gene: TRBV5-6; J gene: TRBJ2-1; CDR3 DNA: TGTGCCAGCAGCCCCACCCTAGAGGGACGGATTAATGAGCAGTTCTTC; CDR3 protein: CASSPTLEGRINEQFF
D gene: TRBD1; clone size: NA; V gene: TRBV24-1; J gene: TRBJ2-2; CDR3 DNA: TGTGCCACCAGTGAAACAGGGGCTACCGGGGAGCTGTTTTTT; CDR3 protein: CATSETGATGELFF
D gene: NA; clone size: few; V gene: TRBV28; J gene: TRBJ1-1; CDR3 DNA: TGTGCCAGCAGTTTAAGTGAGGGGAACACTGAAGCTTTCTTT; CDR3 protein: CASSLSEGNTEAFF
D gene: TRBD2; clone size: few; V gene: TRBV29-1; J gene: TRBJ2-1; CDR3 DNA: TGCAGCGTTGAAGATCTTCGGGTAGCGGGAGATGAGCAGTTCTTC; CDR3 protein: CSVEDLRVAGDEQFF
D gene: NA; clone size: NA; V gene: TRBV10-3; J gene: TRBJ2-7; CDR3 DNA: TGTGCCATCAGTGAGACCAGGGTTCTCGAGCAGTACTTC; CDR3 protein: CAISETRVLEQYF
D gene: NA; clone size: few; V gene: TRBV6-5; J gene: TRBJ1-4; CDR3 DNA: TGTGCCAGCAGTTACGGGCAGAAGAATGAAAAACTGTTTTTT; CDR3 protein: CASSYGQKNEKLFF
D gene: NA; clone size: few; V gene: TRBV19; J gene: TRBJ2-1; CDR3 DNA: TGTGCCAGTAGTATCAAGTCTACAGACTACAATGAGCAGTTCTTC; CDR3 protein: CASSIKSTDYNEQFF
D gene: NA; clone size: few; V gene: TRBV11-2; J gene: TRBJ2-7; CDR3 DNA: TGTGCCAGCAGCTTCGGGAGTCTTTACGAGCAGTACTTC; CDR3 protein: CASSFGSLYEQYF
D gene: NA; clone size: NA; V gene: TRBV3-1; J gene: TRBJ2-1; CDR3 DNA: TGTGCCAGCAGCACGAAAAGTAGCGAGCAGTTCTTC; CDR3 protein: CASSTKSSEQFF
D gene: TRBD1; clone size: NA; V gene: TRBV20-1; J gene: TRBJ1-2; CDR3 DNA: TGCAGTGCTGGCACAGGGGATTCTGGCTACACCTTC; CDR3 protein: CSAGTGDSGYTF
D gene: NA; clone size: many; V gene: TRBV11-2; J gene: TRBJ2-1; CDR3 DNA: TGTGCCAGCAGCAGTCAGGAAGGACTATTCAATGAGCAGTTCTTC; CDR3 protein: CASSSQEGLFNEQFF
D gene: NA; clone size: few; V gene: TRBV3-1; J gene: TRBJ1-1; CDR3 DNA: TGTGCCAGCAGCCAAGATGTTAGGATTGAAGCTTTCTTT; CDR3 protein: CASSQDVRIEAFF
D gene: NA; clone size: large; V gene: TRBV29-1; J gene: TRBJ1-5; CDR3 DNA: TGCAGCGTTGAAGGTGAAAGGGGGCAGCCCCAGCATTTT; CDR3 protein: CSVEGERGQPQHF